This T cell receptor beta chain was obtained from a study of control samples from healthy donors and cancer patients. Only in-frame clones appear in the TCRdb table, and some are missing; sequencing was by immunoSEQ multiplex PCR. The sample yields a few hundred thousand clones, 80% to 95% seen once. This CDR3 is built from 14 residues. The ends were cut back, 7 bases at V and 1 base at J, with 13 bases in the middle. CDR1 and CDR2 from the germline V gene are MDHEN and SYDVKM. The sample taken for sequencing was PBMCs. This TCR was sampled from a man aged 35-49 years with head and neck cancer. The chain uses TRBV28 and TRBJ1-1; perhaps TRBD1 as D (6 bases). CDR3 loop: CASTGDRRNTEAFF. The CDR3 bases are TGTGCCAGCACCGGCGACAGGAGGAACACTGAAGCTTTCTTT.